This passage covers 13 T cell receptor beta chains from one sample sequenced in a study of CD8 T cells in ankylosing spondylitis. TCRdb used MiXCR to reprocess the 5' RACE reads, holding one entry per CDR3 protein. The table lists 150,000 or so distinct CDR3 sequences, 30% to 35% of them singletons. The sample was synovial fluid, either unsorted or a sorted T cell fraction (not recorded which). These receptors all come from a male donor with ankylosing spondylitis.

Ten or more counts support this clonotype. The genes are TRBV7-2 and TRBJ2-2; the D gene is possibly TRBD2 (6 bases). Germline-derived CDR1 and CDR2 are SGHTA and FQGNSA. V was pared by 7 bases and J by 3 bases, with 15 bases between. The CDR3 spans 15 residues. The CDR3 sequence is CASIPTRRDTGELFF. The CDR3 DNA reads as TGTGCCAGCATCCCGACTAGGAGGGACACCGGGGAGCTGTTTTTT.

This clonotype was detected once. The chain recombines TRBV10-2 with TRBJ2-3, with TRBD2 matching over 10 bases. This CDR3 comprises 15 residues. Germline V lookup: CDR1 WSHSY, CDR2 SAAADI. With V trimmed by 5 bases and J by 4 bases, 6 bases remained unmatched. CDR3 in DNA: TGCGCCAGCAGTTCAGCGGGGGGGCGGGCAGATACGCAGTATTTT. Residues: CASSSAGGRADTQYF.

At least ten counts were recorded for this clonotype. This chain links TRBV10-3 with TRBJ1-5, with 10 bases lining up with TRBD1. Trimming cost V 5 bases and J 2 bases; bases outside gene matches: 3. The germline gives CDR1 ENHRY, CDR2 SYGVKD. The CDR3 contains 15 residues. The CDR3 protein is CAISQGTGGNQPQHF. The CDR3 nucleotides are TGTGCCATCAGTCAAGGGACAGGGGGCAATCAGCCCCAGCATTTT.

This clonotype was counted once. The chain has TRBV6-5 and TRBJ1-5; the D is unclear. Per germline, CDR1 MNHEY and CDR2 SVGAGI. The V end was cut by 0 bases, the J end by 6 bases, with 15 bases between. This CDR3 has 16 residues. Here the CDR3 reads CASSYSMPTGSQPQHF. The DNA for the CDR3 is TGTGCCAGCAGTTACTCGATGCCTACGGGTAGTCAGCCCCAGCATTTT.

V is TRBV7-9 and J is TRBJ2-3, with TRBD1 matching 11 bases. V shed 1 base, J shed 5 bases, and the junction held 5 bases outside the gene matches. This CDR3 has 16 amino acids. The germline V gene has CDR1 SEHNR and CDR2 FQNEAQ (reference sequence). The CDR3 reads CASSLVRTGGIDTQYF. The DNA of the CDR3 is TGTGCCAGCAGCTTAGTTAGGACAGGGGGCATAGATACGCAGTATTTT.

In this sample, this clonotype turned up many times. The chain joins TRBV5-4 to TRBJ2-7; 8 nucleotides align to TRBD1. This CDR3 is built from 13 residues. Trimming cost V 4 bases and J 7 bases; bases outside gene matches: 7. Germline V lookup: CDR1 SGHNT, CDR2 YYREEE (reference sequence). The CDR3 coding sequence is TGTGCCAGCAGCCTGCAGGGGGCAAGAGAGCAGTACTTC. Its translation: CASSLQGAREQYF. The full variable domain, its missing parts supplied by reference TRBV5-4 and TRBJ2-7, is ETGVTQSPTHLIKTRGQQVTLRCSSQSGHNTVSWYQQALGQGPQFIFQYYREEENGRGNFPPRFSGLQFPNYSSELNVNALELDDSALYLCASSLQGAREQYFGPGTRLTVT.

This clonotype came up a few times. The rearrangement links TRBV5-1 to TRBJ1-3; D remains ambiguous. CDR1 SGHRS and CDR2 YFSETQ come from the germline V gene. Trimming took 4 bases from V and 0 from J, leaving 17 bases between them. The length of the CDR3 is 17 residues. CDR3 coding DNA: TGCGCCAGCAGCCCCGCTGGCGGGAAAAGCTCTGGAAACACCATATATTTT. Translation gives CASSPAGGKSSGNTIYF.

The genes are TRBV14 and TRBJ1-2; TRBD1 might be the D (5 bases). Trimming took 2 bases from V and 4 from J, leaving 11 bases between them. Germline CDR1 is SGHDN and CDR2 is FVKESK. The CDR3 loop spans 14 amino acids. The CDR3 protein is CASSQRDGFYGYTF. As DNA, the CDR3 is TGTGCCAGCAGCCAACGGGACGGATTCTATGGCTACACCTTC.

The chain joins TRBV20-1 to TRBJ1-4; D unresolved. CDR3 length: 13 amino acids. Per germline, CDR1 DFQATT and CDR2 SNEGSKA (reference sequence). Trimming left V 6 bases short and J 8 bases short, with 16 bases between. The CDR3 DNA follows: TGCAGTGCCTTACGGGCTGGGGAGGAAAAACTGTTTTTT. This sequence encodes CSALRAGEEKLFF.

This clonotype was detected ten times or more. The chain uses TRBV28 and TRBJ1-3; no firm D call. V lost 2 bases, J lost 0 bases, and 14 bases lay in between. From germline, CDR1 is MDHEN and CDR2 SYDVKM. The CDR3 has 17 amino acids. This CDR3 is CASSLILAAISGNTIYF. CDR3 sequence (DNA): TGTGCCAGCAGTTTAATTCTGGCAGCCATCTCTGGAAACACCATATATTTT.

V gene TRBV2 combines with J gene TRBJ1-6; D not resolved. The CDR3 contains 15 residues. The V gene's germline CDR1 is SNHLY and CDR2 FYNNEI. V was pared by 5 bases and J by 7 bases, with 15 bases between. In DNA form, the CDR3 reads TGTGCCAGCAGTCTCCTGCCTGGAGCAAATTCACCCCTCCACTTT. It specifies CASSLLPGANSPLHF.

The genes are TRBV6-5 and TRBJ2-3; TRBD2 matches at 7 bases. Per germline, CDR1 MNHEY and CDR2 SVGAGI. The CDR3 runs 16 residues. J lost 8 bases, V lost 1 base, and 12 bases had no gene match. The CDR3 DNA is TGTGCCAGCAGTTACTATCCTAGCGGTCTGGGACGTACGCAGTATTTT. This encodes CASSYYPSGLGRTQYF.

This clonotype appeared a few times. The chain uses TRBV9 and TRBJ1-5; D remains ambiguous. CDR3 length: 13 amino acids. Trimming took off 3 bases at V and 1 base at J, with 5 bases between the two ends. Germline-derived CDR1 and CDR2 are SGDLS and YYNGEE. CDR3 coding DNA: TGTGCCAGCAGCGGGTTGAGCAATCAGCCCCAGCATTTT. It translates to CASSGLSNQPQHF.